This T cell receptor beta chain was sequenced for a study of control samples from healthy donors and cancer patients. The protocol was immunoSEQ multiplex PCR, while the TCRdb copy is restricted to in-frame clones and leaves out a portion. The data contain some 70,000 clones, nearly 85% of them singletons. The CDR3 runs to 16 residues. The origin of this receptor is a man aged 55-75 years in good health. The rearrangement uses TRBV21-1 and TRBJ1-5. TRBV21-1 is noted as a pseudogene. The sample consisted of blood. The CDR3 reads CASSKVAGGVNQPQHF. CDR3 DNA sequence: TGTGCCAGCAGCAAAGTGGCGGGGGGCGTCAATCAGCCCCAGCATTTT.